The 29 T cell receptor beta chains listed next were all sequenced from one sample in a study of cytomegalovirus exposure and HLA in healthy donors. The primer mix had 60 Vbeta and 13 Jbeta primers. The method was immunoSEQ multiplex PCR; TCRdb's version includes in-frame clones alone and lacks a portion of them. This sample carries roughly 96,000 clones, approximately 74% of them seen once, and the ten largest clones take under 3%. Sequenced input: PBMCs. The receptors stem from a female donor in good health and CMV-seropositive.

This clone occurred once. The chain combines TRBV10-3 with TRBJ2-7; D is possibly TRBD1 (6 bases). V was trimmed by 5 bases and J by 5 bases, leaving 10 bases between them. CDR1 and CDR2 from the germline V gene are ENHRY and SYGVKD. The CDR3 is 12 residues long. The CDR3 is CAISTDSHEQYF. The DNA for the CDR3 is TGTGCCATCAGTACGGACAGTCACGAGCAGTACTTC.

The rearrangement links TRBV28 to TRBJ1-6; 8 bases match TRBD1. The CDR3 totals 18 residues. V shed 5 bases and J 10 bases; nucleotides not matched to a gene: 19. Germline CDR1 and CDR2: MDHEN and SYDVKM. Written as DNA, the CDR3 is TGTGCCAGCAGTGAATTAGGGAAACGGACAGGGTTGAGGTCACCCCTCCACTTT. It encodes CASSELGKRTGLRSPLHF.

V gene TRBV5-1 combines with J gene TRBJ2-7, with 10 bases lining up with TRBD2. Germline trimming cut 4 bases from V and 2 bases from J; bases unmatched to any gene: 9. The CDR3 loop spans 16 amino acids. Germline CDR1 reads SGHRS; CDR2 reads YFSETQ. The CDR3 here is CASSLIAGGVPYEQYF. The CDR3, as DNA: TGCGCCAGCAGCCTGATAGCGGGAGGCGTCCCCTACGAGCAGTACTTC.

The rearrangement uses TRBV7-2 and TRBJ1-1; maybe TRBD1 (5 bases). Trimming shortened V by 6 bases and J by 6 bases, and 14 bases separated the two germline ends. This CDR3 contains 13 residues. Germline V gene lookup returns CDR1 SGHTA and CDR2 FQGNSA. CDR3 coding DNA: TGTGCCAGCAGACGGGGGGACGTCTCTGAAGCTTTCTTT. This encodes CASRRGDVSEAFF.

The V call is TRBV7-3, the J call TRBJ1-2; D is unresolved. CDR1 is SGHTA and CDR2 is FQGTGA in the germline V gene. The V gene lost 0 bases and the J gene lost 1 base, with 6 bases spanning the gap. This CDR3 is built from 14 residues. Here the CDR3 DNA reads TGTGCCAGCAGCTTAACGCGAGTTAACTATGGCTACACCTTC. Amino acid sequence: CASSLTRVNYGYTF. The variable domain in full, with the rest retrieved from reference TRBV7-3 and TRBJ1-2, is GAGVSQTPSNKVTEKGKYVELRCDPISGHTALYWYRQSLGQGPEFLIYFQGTGAADDSGLPNDRFFAVRPEGSVSTLKIQRTERGDSAVYLCASSLTRVNYGYTFGSGTRLTVV.

This clone was seen only a few times. The chain couples TRBV10-3 to TRBJ1-1; TRBD1 matches at 7 bases. Trimming at V came to 3 bases and at J to 1 base, leaving 2 bases not matched to a gene. The V gene's germline CDR1 is ENHRY and CDR2 SYGVKD. This CDR3 is built from 14 residues. CDR3 sequence: CAISDRDRNTEAFF. CDR3 bases: TGTGCCATCAGTGACCGGGACAGGAACACTGAAGCTTTCTTT.

The V call is TRBV11-2, the J call TRBJ2-7; the D is unclear. Germline values: CDR1 SGHAT, CDR2 FQNNGV. V lost 1 base to trimming and J lost 7 bases, with 11 bases between them. This CDR3 has 13 residues. CDR3 sequence reads: CASSLGLQGEQYF. The CDR3 nucleotides read TGTGCCAGCAGCTTAGGACTCCAAGGAGAGCAGTACTTC.

The chain couples TRBV7-6 to TRBJ2-7; possible D gene TRBD1, 6 bases. CDR1 and CDR2 (germline): SGHVS, FNYEAQ. The CDR3 sequence is 15 residues long. With 2 bases removed from V and 5 bases from J, the gap between germline ends came to 16 bases. CDR3 nucleotides: TGTGCCAGCAGCTTAAGGGGCCAGGGGACCCACGAGCAGTACTTC. Its translation is CASSLRGQGTHEQYF.

The genes are TRBV19 and TRBJ2-7, with 7 bases lining up with TRBD1. There are 14 residues in the CDR3. CDR1 and CDR2 from the germline V gene are LNHDA and SQIVND (reference sequence). The ends lost 3 bases at V and 6 bases at J; junction bases unmatched: 8. The chain's CDR3 is CASSMDQRGREQYF. The CDR3 region has the DNA TGTGCCAGTAGTATGGACCAAAGGGGGCGCGAGCAGTACTTC.

The gene calls are TRBV4-1 and TRBJ2-5; TRBD2 aligns across 8 bases. Germline CDR1 is MGHRA and CDR2 is YSYEKL. The V and J ends lost 4 bases and 2 bases, in that order; junction bases with no gene match: 6. This CDR3 has 15 amino acids. The CDR3 loop reads CASSPNQRGQETQYF. The CDR3 DNA reads TGCGCCAGCAGCCCGAACCAGCGGGGGCAAGAGACCCAGTACTTC.

The V call is TRBV18, the J call TRBJ2-5; 12 bases are shared with TRBD2. The ends lost 4 bases at V and 1 base at J; junction bases unmatched: 1. Germline CDR1 is KGHSH and CDR2 is LQKENI. The CDR3 length is 15 residues. The CDR3 here is CASSRTSGAQETQYF. As DNA, the CDR3 is TGTGCCAGCTCACGGACTAGCGGGGCCCAAGAGACCCAGTACTTC.

This chain uses TRBV28 with TRBJ2-7, with D tentatively TRBD1 (5 bases). The germline V gene has CDR1 MDHEN and CDR2 SYDVKM. V shed 5 bases and J shed 7 bases, with 27 bases lying between them. The CDR3 spans 17 residues. The CDR3 here is CASSPSFPGRGTWEQYF. The DNA for the CDR3 is TGTGCCAGCAGTCCTTCTTTCCCAGGGCGCGGCACGTGGGAGCAGTACTTC. Together with reference TRBV28 and TRBJ2-7, the CDR3 gives the full variable domain: DVKVTQSSRYLVKRTGEKVFLECVQDMDHENMFWYRQDPGLGLRLIYFSYDVKMKEKGDIPEGYSVSREKKERFSLILESASTNQTSMYLCASSPSFPGRGTWEQYFGPGTRLTVT.

V usage is TRBV7-2 and J usage is TRBJ2-2; TRBD1 aligns across 7 bases. Per germline, CDR1 SGHTA and CDR2 FQGNSA. V dropped 5 bases and J dropped 6; count of bases not matched to a gene: 12. This CDR3 has 16 residues. CDR3 in amino acids: CASSPELGGLAGELFF. CDR3 in DNA: TGTGCCAGCAGCCCCGAGTTAGGGGGCTTGGCCGGGGAGCTGTTTTTT.

The chain joins TRBV7-8 to TRBJ1-2, with a weak D call TRBD1 (6 bases). The germline gives CDR1 SGHVS, CDR2 FQNEAQ. CDR3 length: 15 residues. V gave up 2 bases and J gave up 0 bases, with 10 bases separating them. DNA for the CDR3: TGTGCCAGCAGCTTATCCGGGACAACTAACTATGGCTACACCTTC. Protein sequence: CASSLSGTTNYGYTF.

This clone was seen just once. The chain links TRBV28 to TRBJ2-1; D unresolved. V lost 1 base and J 8 bases, leaving 6 bases between the germline ends. CDR3 size: 12 residues. In germline, CDR1 is MDHEN, CDR2 SYDVKM. This chain's CDR3 is CASSLSLYEQFF. The CDR3, as DNA: TGTGCCAGCAGTTTATCTCTCTATGAGCAGTTCTTC. The complete variable domain, with remaining parts taken from reference TRBV28 and TRBJ2-1, reads DVKVTQSSRYLVKRTGEKVFLECVQDMDHENMFWYRQDPGLGLRLIYFSYDVKMKEKGDIPEGYSVSREKKERFSLILESASTNQTSMYLCASSLSLYEQFFGPGTRLTVL.

The chain recombines TRBV6-5 with TRBJ2-7, with a possible D match to TRBD2 (5 bases). Trimming took off 0 bases at V and 3 bases at J, with 12 bases between the two ends. The CDR3 is 15 residues long. CDR1 is MNHEY and CDR2 is SVGAGI in the germline V gene. This CDR3 reads CASSYSAGKSYEQYF. DNA of the CDR3: TGTGCCAGCAGTTACTCGGCCGGGAAGAGCTACGAGCAGTACTTC.

V usage is TRBV9 and J usage is TRBJ2-3; TRBD1 aligns across 7 bases. CDR3 length: 14 residues. J gave up 5 bases and V 3 bases, and 6 bases lay outside the gene matches. In germline, CDR1 is SGDLS, CDR2 YYNGEE. The CDR3 here is CASSAGTAKDTQYF. CDR3 nucleotide sequence: TGTGCCAGCAGCGCCGGGACAGCCAAAGATACGCAGTATTTT. The full variable domain, in which reference TRBV9 and TRBJ2-3 provide the parts outside the CDR3, is DSGVTQTPKHLITATGQRVTLRCSPRSGDLSVYWYQQSLDQGLQFLIQYYNGEERAKGNILERFSAQQFPDLHSELNLSSLELGDSALYFCASSAGTAKDTQYFGPGTRLTVL.

The V gene is TRBV7-7, the J gene TRBJ2-1, with D possibly matching TRBD2 (6 bases). Germline V gene lookup returns CDR1 SSHAT and CDR2 FNYEAQ (reference sequence). CDR3 length equals 13 residues. CDR3 nucleotide sequence: TGTGCTAGCCAAGGTTGGGGAGGCCAGGAGCAGTTCTTC. Its translation: CASQGWGGQEQFF.

Only one count was recorded for this clone. J is TRBJ2-1 and V is TRBV11-3, with unresolved D. The CDR3 spans 12 residues. CDR1 is SGHNT and CDR2 is YENEEA in the germline V gene. V was cut by 3 bases and J by 3 bases, with 3 bases left in between. The CDR3 DNA sequence: TGTGCCAGCAGCTTCGGCTACAATGAGCAGTTCTTC. Translation: CASSFGYNEQFF.

The count of this clone is one. The gene calls are TRBV10-3 and TRBJ2-3; D gene unclear. There are 12 residues in the CDR3. Trimming pared 4 bases from V and 8 bases from J, leaving 10 bases between. In germline, CDR1 is ENHRY, CDR2 SYGVKD. The CDR3 reads CAISVLSGTQYF. DNA of the CDR3: TGTGCCATCAGTGTGCTGAGTGGTACGCAGTATTTT.

V gene TRBV5-4 combines with J gene TRBJ1-4; D unresolved. The CDR3 spans 14 residues. From germline, CDR1 is SGHNT and CDR2 YYREEE (reference sequence). Trimming stripped 3 bases from V and 0 bases from J, with 6 bases between. The CDR3 is CASSSPTTNEKLFF. CDR3 DNA: TGTGCCAGCAGCTCGCCTACAACTAATGAAAAACTGTTTTTT.

The rearrangement joins TRBV2 to TRBJ2-3; D call uncertain. This CDR3 is 15 amino acids long. Trimming removed 2 bases at V and 1 base at J, with 10 bases between. Germline V CDR1 and CDR2: SNHLY, FYNNEI. The CDR3 DNA follows: TGTGCCAGCAGTGAATATATAGATCGCACAGATACGCAGTATTTT. Its translation: CASSEYIDRTDTQYF.

The sample holds one count of this clone. This chain links TRBV28 with TRBJ1-1; D possibly corresponds to TRBD1 (6 bases). CDR3 length equals 12 residues. V was pared by 8 bases and J by 3 bases, with 10 bases between. Germline assignment: CDR1 MDHEN and CDR2 SYDVKM. CDR3 amino acids: CASEGGDTEAFF. For the CDR3, the DNA is TGTGCCAGCGAGGGGGGGGACACTGAAGCTTTCTTT. Looking up the rest from reference TRBV28 and TRBJ1-1 gives the full variable domain: DVKVTQSSRYLVKRTGEKVFLECVQDMDHENMFWYRQDPGLGLRLIYFSYDVKMKEKGDIPEGYSVSREKKERFSLILESASTNQTSMYLCASEGGDTEAFFGQGTRLTVV.

In DNA, the CDR3 is TGCGCCAGCAGCCCAGACGGGGTCGGTACACCGTATTTT. Amino acid sequence: CASSPDGVGTPYF. The chain employs TRBV5-1 and TRBJ2-3; D is possibly TRBD2 (5 bases). V was shortened by 4 bases and J by 14 bases, with 20 bases between the two germline ends. Germline V lookup: CDR1 SGHRS, CDR2 YFSETQ. The length of the CDR3 is 13 residues.

The genes are TRBV2 and TRBJ2-3; perhaps TRBD1 as D (6 bases). CDR1 and CDR2 (germline): SNHLY, FYNNEI. This CDR3 contains 13 residues. V gave up 6 bases and J gave up 2 bases, with 9 bases separating them. CDR3 sequence: CASRTGPTDTQYF. In DNA form, the CDR3 reads TGTGCCAGCAGGACAGGTCCCACAGATACGCAGTATTTT.

V usage is TRBV5-1 and J usage is TRBJ2-7; 7 positions match TRBD2. The germline CDR1 and CDR2 sequences are SGHRS and YFSETQ. V gave up 2 bases and J gave up 6 bases; unmatched junction bases: 8. This CDR3 has 14 amino acids. The DNA for the CDR3 is TGCGCCAGCAGCTTATCTAGCGGTGCCTTCGAGCAGTACTTC. Protein: CASSLSSGAFEQYF.

This sequence joins TRBV4-1 and TRBJ1-2; 7 nucleotides line up with TRBD1. Trimming cost V 4 bases and J 5 bases; bases outside gene matches: 13. CDR1 and CDR2 (germline): MGHRA, YSYEKL. The CDR3 length is 16 residues. Written as DNA, the CDR3 is TGCGCCAGCAGCCCGACCGGGACAGTACTTGATTATGGCTACACCTTC. Encoded protein: CASSPTGTVLDYGYTF.

The genes are TRBV6-1 and TRBJ1-3, with D unresolved. Germline CDR1 MNHNS, CDR2 SASEGT. Trimming took 0 bases from V and 4 from J, leaving 13 bases between them. This CDR3 region has 16 residues. The CDR3 region is CASSEAQEGPGNTIYF. CDR3 DNA sequence: TGTGCCAGCAGTGAAGCGCAGGAGGGCCCGGGAAACACCATATATTTT.

This chain uses TRBV28 with TRBJ1-5; D unresolved. CDR1 is MDHEN, CDR2 SYDVKM, per germline. Deletions cut 7 bases from V and 9 bases from J, with 13 bases between. The CDR3 is made up of 12 amino acids. CDR3 sequence (DNA): TGTGCCAGCACCCCCACGAGGTGGCCCCAGCATTTT. This codes for CASTPTRWPQHF.